The 2 T cell receptor beta chains listed next were all sequenced from one sample in a study of blood T cell repertoires in COVID-19. Only in-frame clones appear in the TCRdb table, and some are missing; sequencing was by immunoSEQ multiplex PCR. Counted here are more than 110,000 clones, around 80% occurring once; the ten biggest clones make up approximately 4%. Source material: peripheral blood. These receptors came from a man between 60 and 70 years old with acute or convalescent COVID-19.

Details on this clone: This sample includes further DNA sequences coding for the same CDR3. The chain joins TRBV24-1 to TRBJ2-5, with 7 bases aligning to TRBD1. V lost 4 bases, J lost 5 bases, and 6 bases stayed unmatched. From germline, CDR1 is KGHDR and CDR2 SFDVKD. The CDR3 extends over 14 amino acids. The CDR3 DNA reads TGTGCCACCAGTGACCCCGGGACAGTGGAGACCCAGTACTTC. It translates to CATSDPGTVETQYF.

The genes are TRBV3-1 (or the pseudogene TRBV3-2) and TRBJ2-1, with D possibly matching TRBD1 (6 bases). CDR1 is LGHDT, CDR2 YNNKEL, per germline (reference sequence). The CDR3 totals 20 residues. V dropped 0 bases and J dropped 0 bases, with 21 bases sitting between them. Written as DNA, the CDR3 is TGTGCCAGCAGCCAAGATGTGTCGGCAGGGGTCCGTAGCTCCTACAATGAGCAGTTCTTC. Its protein is CASSQDVSAGVRSSYNEQFF.